The next 8 T cell receptor beta chains were all read from a single sample in a study of shared clonotypes between healthy human individuals. The assay was immunoSEQ multiplex PCR, and TCRdb's table has in-frame clones only and misses some. Of over a million clones detected, around 78% appear once; the ten largest clones hold roughly 0.65%. The specimen sequenced was memory CD4+ T cells from PBMCs. Subset here: CD45RA-negative fraction. The receptors stem from a man between 18 and 35 years old in good health. Some clones in this sample may be carry-over from other donors' samples.

Regarding this clone: A much larger clone is a single base away; this may be a read error. The V gene is TRBV28, the J gene TRBJ2-1; TRBD2 agrees at 9 bases. The CDR3 has 12 residues. Germline lookup yields CDR1 MDHEN and CDR2 SYDVKM. The CDR3 sequence: CASRSLAGKQLF. CDR3 coding DNA: TGTGCCAGCAGGAGTCTAGCGGGGAAACAGCTCTTC.

This chain links TRBV27 with TRBJ1-1; TRBD1 is a possible D gene (6 bases). The CDR3 extends over 15 amino acids. CDR1 is MNHEY and CDR2 is SMNVEV in the germline V gene (reference sequence). The V gene lost 4 bases and the J gene lost 0 bases, with 12 bases spanning the gap. The CDR3 loop is CASSSWQGLNTEAFF. CDR3 DNA: TGTGCCAGCAGTTCATGGCAGGGGTTGAACACTGAAGCTTTCTTT.

This chain links TRBV29-1 with TRBJ1-1; no reliable D call. The germline V gene has CDR1 SQVTM and CDR2 ANQGSEA. The CDR3 is 15 amino acids. V dropped 7 bases and J dropped 1 base, with 19 bases sitting between them. This CDR3 reads CSADPPTRGNTEAFF. DNA for the CDR3: TGCAGCGCCGATCCTCCTACAAGAGGGAACACTGAAGCTTTCTTT.

This chain connects TRBV6-5 to TRBJ2-3; tentatively, D is TRBD1 (6 bases). V lost 2 bases, J lost 6 bases, and 12 bases lay in between. This CDR3 is built from 14 residues. Germline CDR1 and CDR2: MNHEY and SVGAGI. CDR3 in DNA: TGTGCCAGCAGTTACGGCCTAAGGGGGGATACGCAGTATTTT. Protein: CASSYGLRGDTQYF.

The rearrangement uses TRBV5-6 and TRBJ1-6; D remains ambiguous. Per germline, CDR1 SGHDT and CDR2 YYEEEE. CDR3 size: 16 residues. V dropped 1 base and J dropped 7 bases, with 15 bases sitting between them. The CDR3 region is CASSLKRVALNSPLHF. CDR3 bases: TGTGCCAGCAGCTTGAAGAGGGTAGCCCTCAATTCACCCCTCCACTTT.

The chain joins TRBV4-2 to TRBJ2-1; D not resolved. V was shortened by 0 bases and J by 4 bases, with 13 bases between the two germline ends. Germline CDR1 LGHNA, CDR2 YNFKEQ. This CDR3 contains 16 residues. DNA of the CDR3: TGTGCCAGCAGCCAAGAGGCAGGCGCCATTTACAATGAGCAGTTCTTC. Amino acid sequence: CASSQEAGAIYNEQFF.

The chain joins TRBV5-1 to TRBJ2-5; D is ambiguous. With 0 bases removed from V and 3 bases from J, the gap between germline ends came to 9 bases. The CDR3 loop spans 14 amino acids. Germline loops: CDR1 SGHRS, CDR2 YFSETQ. The CDR3 is CASSLDTAEETQYF. The CDR3 DNA reads TGCGCCAGCAGCTTGGATACGGCCGAAGAGACCCAGTACTTC.

This chain joins TRBV7-2 and TRBJ2-2, with D tentatively TRBD2 (7 bases). The germline CDR1 and CDR2 sequences are SGHTA and FQGNSA. This CDR3 has 15 residues. Between the trimmed V and J ends, which lost 0 bases and 4 bases, there was a span of 9 bases. The CDR3 DNA reads as TGTGCCAGCAGCTTAGCCCGGGGGGCCACCGGGGAGCTGTTTTTT. Amino acids: CASSLARGATGELFF.